Listed here is a single TCR beta chain. These data originate in a study of blood T cell repertoires in COVID-19. For the study at large: Collection of acute and convalescent COVID-19 samples took place in the United States, Italy and Spain. Nucleic acid was either cDNA or gDNA, and it came from T cells, B-cell-depleted T cells, or PBMCs.

Trimming removed 4 bases from V and 1 base from J; junction bases left unmatched: 7. This CDR3 spans 16 amino acids. Per germline, CDR1 SGHKS and CDR2 YYEKEE (reference sequence). Authors' analysis steps: The assay estimated nucleated cells by amplifying reference gene primers. Produced via immunoSEQ multiplex PCR; TCRdb's table is partial and in-frame only. D and trimming come from the DNA, and the V and J calls and clone size come from that table. The sample contains 20,000 or so clones, about four fifths of which appear only once. This chain links TRBV5-5 with TRBJ1-5, with 8 bases matching TRBD1. The TCR sequence derives from a human donor in a cohort sampled during active COVID-19. The sequenced sample consisted of peripheral blood. The CDR3 loop is CASSVDRASSNQPQHF. CDR3 coding DNA: TGTGCCAGCAGCGTGGACAGGGCGTCCAGCAATCAGCCCCAGCATTTT.